This T cell receptor beta chain was found in a study of cytomegalovirus exposure and HLA in healthy donors. Unmatched junction bases numbered 7, after V lost 3 bases and J lost 4 bases. Per germline, CDR1 SGHVS and CDR2 FQNEAQ. The CDR3 extends over 16 amino acids. Regarding the study as a whole: Using a false discovery rate of 0.05, a later analysis showed that roughly 16,000 TCR beta sequences were associated with HLA alleles. Association of a missense DCLRE1C variant with TCR beta V- and J-gene trimming was reported in a later analysis. The classifier, whose performance was assessed in both the original and validation cohorts, reportedly diagnosed cytomegalovirus status with high specificity and sensitivity. Later analysis identified several of the most significant clusters that appeared linked to common viral pathogens.

It was with 60 Vbeta and 13 Jbeta primers that the PCR ran. TCRdb's copy holds only in-frame clones and misses some; the assay was immunoSEQ multiplex PCR. This sample has 190,000 or so clones, with 82% found just once. As for this clone: The antigen remains unidentified.

Sequencing used PBMCs. J is TRBJ1-5 and V is TRBV7-8; 9 positions match TRBD1. The TCR was taken from a boy aged 2-15 years in good health and CMV-seronegative. CDR3 nucleotides: TGTGCCAGCAGCTTGGGACAGGGATGGAATAATCAGCCCCAGCATTTT. It is translated as CASSLGQGWNNQPQHF.